This T cell receptor (beta chain) was documented in a study of blood T cells in healthy people across ages. At least 6 micrograms of total RNA were extracted per sample. With 4 bases removed from V and 8 bases from J, the gap between germline ends came to 18 bases. The CDR3 contains 15 residues. The germline CDR1 and CDR2 sequences are MNHEY and SVGEGT. Study-wide results and limits: Age brought a roughly linear fall in TCR beta diversity measured per million T cells. Naive T cell percentage and TCR beta diversity correlated strongly.

Combining a sample-barcoded 5' primer with a J-beta primer mix, a second PCR ran for roughly 7 to 11 cycles. Each of the cDNA molecules was tagged by a template-switch adaptor with 12 random nucleotides. TCRdb ran MiXCR on the 5' RACE reads and lists one entry per CDR3 protein. This table holds roughly 650,000 distinct CDR3 sequences, less than 40% found once. Concerning this clonotype: What it binds is unknown.

The sample taken for sequencing was blood. This TCR derives from a woman aged 80 or over in good health. This sequence joins TRBV6-2 or TRBV6-3 and TRBJ2-4; D is unclear. The CDR3 sequence: CASSSRTSSRDIQYF. In nucleotides, the CDR3 is TGTGCCAGCAGTTCCCGGACGAGCTCCCGCGACATTCAGTACTTC.